The 16 T cell receptor beta chains listed next were all sequenced from one sample in a study of T cell responses to AZD1222 COVID-19 vaccine. This table comes from immunoSEQ multiplex PCR, and its TCRdb copy is limited to in-frame clones, with some not included. The table records some 100,000 clones, 70% to 90% of them present only once. The sequenced sample was peripheral blood, obtained on day 0 of MenACWY control vaccination. These receptors originate from an adult in good health.

The chain carries TRBV7-9 and TRBJ2-3; TRBD2 matches 8 bases. CDR3 length: 15 amino acids. V shed 2 bases and J 7 bases; nucleotides not matched to a gene: 8. From germline, CDR1 is SEHNR and CDR2 FQNEAQ (reference sequence). In DNA, the CDR3 is TGTGCCAGCAGCTTAAATTGGCGGGAGGAATATACGCAGTATTTT. This gives the protein CASSLNWREEYTQYF.

The table lists this clone with a count of one. CDR3 residues: CASSLAGGTYEQYF. CDR3 coding DNA: TGTGCCAGCAGCTTAGCGGGAGGCACCTACGAGCAGTACTTC. The chain uses TRBV11-2 and TRBJ2-7; TRBD2 matches 7 bases. Germline trimming cut 1 base from V and 2 bases from J; bases unmatched to any gene: 2. Germline-derived CDR1 and CDR2 are SGHAT and FQNNGV. The CDR3 has 14 amino acids.

The V and J genes are TRBV3-1 (or the pseudogene TRBV3-2) and TRBJ2-2; D unresolved. Germline values: CDR1 LGHDT, CDR2 YNNKEL (reference sequence). The V gene lost 4 bases and the J gene lost 7 bases, with 10 bases spanning the gap. The CDR3 length is 13 residues. CDR3 nucleotide sequence: TGTGCCAGCAGCCCAGCCCCCGGCGGGGAGCTGTTTTTT. Translating it yields CASSPAPGGELFF.

The chain recombines TRBV19 with TRBJ1-5, with a possible D match to TRBD1 (5 bases). The CDR3 totals 15 residues. V shed 6 bases and J shed 2 bases, with 14 bases lying between them. Germline lookup yields CDR1 LNHDA and CDR2 SQIVND (reference sequence). CDR3 region: CASRLGQPGNQPQHF. CDR3 coding DNA: TGTGCCAGTAGGCTGGGGCAGCCAGGCAATCAGCCCCAGCATTTT.

This chain uses TRBV28 with TRBJ2-7, with 9 nucleotides matching TRBD1. V dropped 3 bases and J dropped 0; count of bases not matched to a gene: 3. CDR3 length equals 15 residues. Looked up from germline, CDR1 is MDHEN and CDR2 is SYDVKM. In nucleotides, the CDR3 is TGTGCCAGCAGTTTGGACAGGGGCAGCTCCTACGAGCAGTACTTC. This translates into CASSLDRGSSYEQYF.

This clone was recorded only once. V gene TRBV6-5 combines with J gene TRBJ2-3, with TRBD2 matching over 8 bases. The CDR3 is 13 amino acids. The germline V gene encodes CDR1 MNHEY and CDR2 SVGAGI. V dropped 11 bases and J dropped 5; count of bases not matched to a gene: 9. As DNA, the CDR3 is TGTGCCCTTAGCGGGGCCCCTCAAGATACGCAGTATTTT. Amino acids: CALSGAPQDTQYF.

The J gene is TRBJ2-1, the V gene TRBV4-3; maybe TRBD2 (5 bases). The germline V gene has CDR1 LGHNA and CDR2 YSLEER. The length of the CDR3 is 12 residues. V was cut by 4 bases and J by 10 bases, with 11 bases left in between. This CDR3 is CASSPASGEQFF. The CDR3 DNA is TGCGCCAGCAGCCCCGCTTCGGGGGAGCAGTTCTTC.

V and J are TRBV6-2 or TRBV6-3 and TRBJ2-2, with D hard to call. Trimming removed 6 bases at V and 4 bases at J, with 15 bases between. Per germline, CDR1 MNHEY and CDR2 SVGEGT. This CDR3 spans 15 amino acids. The CDR3 DNA follows: TGTGCCAGCAGCCTCTCCAATAGCTTCACCGGGGAGCTGTTTTTT. Amino acid sequence: CASSLSNSFTGELFF.

The gene calls are TRBV5-1 and TRBJ2-3, with D possibly matching TRBD2 (5 bases). Germline V lookup: CDR1 SGHRS, CDR2 YFSETQ. The CDR3 sequence is 13 residues long. Trimming stripped 2 bases from V and 6 bases from J, with 10 bases between. This CDR3 reads CASSLIPGDTQYF. DNA for the CDR3: TGCGCCAGCAGCTTAATTCCGGGGGATACGCAGTATTTT.

The rearrangement uses TRBV13 and TRBJ1-3; D is undetermined. Germline values: CDR1 PRHDT, CDR2 FYEKMQ (reference sequence). V was clipped by 4 bases and J by 4 bases, with 8 bases between them. The CDR3 covers 13 residues. This chain's CDR3 is CASSSSPGNTIYF. In DNA form, the CDR3 reads TGTGCCAGCAGCTCCTCGCCCGGAAACACCATATATTTT.

The V gene is TRBV10-3, the J gene TRBJ2-3, with TRBD2 identical over 7 bases. V was clipped by 6 bases and J by 4 bases; unmatched bases: 4. This CDR3 has 13 residues. The germline gives CDR1 ENHRY, CDR2 SYGVKD. The CDR3 DNA reads TGTGCCATCAGGGGACGGGAGGCAGATACGCAGTATTTT. Encoded protein: CAIRGREADTQYF.

In its sample, this clone was seen once. V gene TRBV4-1 combines with J gene TRBJ1-5, with TRBD1 as a possible D gene (5 bases). With 0 bases removed from V and 5 bases from J, the gap between germline ends came to 11 bases. Germline CDR1 is MGHRA and CDR2 is YSYEKL. The CDR3 has 15 residues. CDR3 sequence (DNA): TGCGCCAGCAGCCAAGATGAAGGAGGGGATCAGCCCCAGCATTTT. Translating it yields CASSQDEGGDQPQHF.

This chain joins TRBV7-3 and TRBJ2-5, with 10 bases fitting TRBD2. CDR1 SGHTA and CDR2 FQGTGA come from the germline V gene. CDR3 size: 15 residues. V was pared by 5 bases and J by 3 bases, with 6 bases of the junction left unmatched. CDR3 protein: CASSARGTSEETQYF. DNA for the CDR3: TGTGCCAGCAGCGCAAGGGGGACTAGCGAAGAGACCCAGTACTTC.

DNA for the CDR3: TGTGCCAGCAGCCCCCGGGACAGGCCCTCTGGGGCCAACGTCCTGACTTTC. The encoded protein is CASSPRDRPSGANVLTF. The chain carries TRBV28 and TRBJ2-6; 8 nucleotides line up with TRBD1. Trimming removed 6 bases from V and 0 bases from J; junction bases left unmatched: 7. CDR3 length equals 17 residues. The germline V gene has CDR1 MDHEN and CDR2 SYDVKM. The full variable domain, rest sourced from reference TRBV28 and TRBJ2-6, is DVKVTQSSRYLVKRTGEKVFLECVQDMDHENMFWYRQDPGLGLRLIYFSYDVKMKEKGDIPEGYSVSREKKERFSLILESASTNQTSMYLCASSPRDRPSGANVLTFGAGSRLTVL.

The chain combines TRBV6-5 with TRBJ1-2; D is unclear. This CDR3 comprises 13 residues. Germline V gene data show CDR1 as MNHEY and CDR2 as SVGAGI. V gave up 6 bases and J gave up 5 bases, with 13 bases separating them. The CDR3 region is CASRSDGVYGYTF. CDR3 DNA: TGTGCCAGCAGATCAGATGGGGTGTATGGCTACACCTTC.

The V and J genes are TRBV28 and TRBJ2-7; maybe TRBD1 (7 bases). The V end lost 7 bases, the J end lost 1 base, and 17 bases lay between the germline ends. Germline-derived CDR1 and CDR2 are MDHEN and SYDVKM. CDR3 length: 15 amino acids. The CDR3 is CASIQGTAGSYEQYF. The CDR3 nucleotides read TGTGCCAGCATACAGGGGACAGCGGGTTCCTACGAGCAGTACTTC. Combining the CDR3 with reference TRBV28 and TRBJ2-7 gives the whole variable domain DVKVTQSSRYLVKRTGEKVFLECVQDMDHENMFWYRQDPGLGLRLIYFSYDVKMKEKGDIPEGYSVSREKKERFSLILESASTNQTSMYLCASIQGTAGSYEQYFGPGTRLTVT.